Listed below are T cell receptor beta chains from one sample, sequenced in a study of vaccination and CD4 T cells after COVID-19. The antigens for these receptors are not known. TCRdb independently ran MiXCR on the PCR reads; one entry per CDR3 protein. The table has around 15,000 distinct CDR3 sequences, 40% to 60% seen once. Sample: CD4+ T cells from blood, cultured in vitro, taken before SARS-CoV-2 vaccination. All receptors derive from a human donor who had recovered from COVID-19. The conserved cysteine and the conserved F or W are not part of the CDR3 here.

>TRBV19|TRBJ1-2
ASSTILGRPYGYT
>TRBV19|TRBJ2-3
ASSVGDTQY
>TRBV20-1|TRBJ2-7
SARDGPEQY
>TRBV5-1|TRBJ2-6
ASSSTSAMSGANVLT
>TRBV2|TRBJ1-2
ASSVLDVNYGYT
>TRBV7-9|TRBJ2-5
ASSPRRLAEETQY
>TRBV6-5|TRBJ2-1
ASSYSGTSFENEQF
>TRBV6-1|TRBJ2-5
ASKRLAGQETQY
>TRBV19|TRBJ2-3
ASSSRDGMVDTQY
>TRBV25-1|TRBJ2-7
ASSGPEEYLYEQY
>TRBV20-1|TRBJ2-2
SASRRRGDNTGELF
>TRBV5-1|TRBJ2-3
ASTTLGSSTDTQY
>TRBV5-1|TRBJ2-7
ASSWTGPFEEQY
>TRBV6-1|TRBJ1-5
ASKLRGYSNQPQH
>TRBV5-4|TRBJ1-2
ASSLVAAGNYGYT
>TRBV24-1|TRBJ2-5
ATSDLRGNQETQY
>TRBV10-1|TRBJ2-1
ATYRGRYEQF
>TRBV27|TRBJ1-1
ASSPAGSKRAF
>TRBV20-1|TRBJ2-3
SARKGGRTTDTQY
>TRBV5-5|TRBJ1-6
ASSLGGLWDSPLH
>TRBV30|TRBJ2-5
AWMQDRETQY
>TRBV28|TRBJ1-6
ASSFLGSPLH
>TRBV12-3/TRBV12-4|TRBJ2-3
ASSLTSGTDTQY
>TRBV19|TRBJ2-7
ASSSQDSRREQY
>TRBV6-1|TRBJ1-5
ASSGDRNQPQH
>TRBV7-9|TRBJ1-1
ASSLALGTEAF
>TRBV6-1|TRBJ1-5
ASTGKYSNQPQH
>TRBV12-3/TRBV12-4|TRBJ2-7
ASSRGERYEQY
>TRBV15|TRBJ2-6
ATSRDTGANVLT
>TRBV20-1|TRBJ1-1
SASTVLNTEAF
>TRBV20-1|TRBJ2-2
SARSNTGELF
>TRBV12-3/TRBV12-4|TRBJ2-7
ASSRSRVGYEQY
>TRBV18|TRBJ2-2
ASSRSGGDTGELF
>TRBV20-1|TRBJ2-5
SASELTEYQETQY
>TRBV15|TRBJ1-5
ATSGFQGPDQPQH
>TRBV12-3/TRBV12-4|TRBJ1-6
ASSSGLRRSPLH
>TRBV11-2|TRBJ2-7
ASSLTSGNYEQY
>TRBV2|TRBJ2-3
ASKAVISTDTQY
>TRBV10-1|TRBJ2-3
ASSPAGTSGSTDTQY
>TRBV21-1|TRBJ2-7
ASSKAPLLAGVVEQY
>TRBV20-1|TRBJ1-2
SASPPLYGYT
>TRBV5-1|TRBJ2-5
ASSQLGTVQETQY
>TRBV10-3|TRBJ1-1
AISGRDSTEAF
>TRBV11-2|TRBJ1-2
ASSLERRGGYGYT
>TRBV6-1|TRBJ1-5
ASSGPQGPTNQPQH
>TRBV20-1|TRBJ1-5
SASAGNSYSNQPQH
>TRBV6-5|TRBJ2-5
ASSYDRTSGQETQY
>TRBV10-1|TRBJ2-2
ASSEFRAGELF
>TRBV6-4|TRBJ2-3
ASSGDSTDTQY
>TRBV20-1|TRBJ2-6
SAGPANVLT